These T cell receptor beta chains were read from a single sample in a study of blood T cell repertoires in COVID-19. Profiled with immunoSEQ multiplex PCR; TCRdb holds only in-frame clones, not every one. Of roughly 100,000 clones listed, about four fifths are singletons. The material sequenced was peripheral blood. The receptors originated from a man older than 75 with COVID-19, enrolled during active disease. Both conserved end residues are part of each CDR3. D genes are given only for firm matches. Clone size appears in some rows only: once, few, many, or a class for an expanded clone.

V gene,D gene,clone size,J gene,CDR3 DNA,CDR3 protein
TRBV27,.,.,TRBJ1-5,TGTGCCAGCAGTTTGTATCCGCGTCGGGGCAATCAGCCCCAGCATTTT,CASSLYPRRGNQPQHF
TRBV7-9,.,.,TRBJ1-2,TGTGCCAGCAGCTTGGTGGGGGCCTCTAACTATGGCTACACCTTC,CASSLVGASNYGYTF
TRBV9,.,.,TRBJ2-7,TGTGCCAGCAGCGTAGAGAGCCGGGGCGAGCAGTACTTC,CASSVESRGEQYF
TRBV6-1,.,once,TRBJ1-6,TGTGCCAGCAGTGAAGTATGGGGCGCGGATTCACCCCTCCACTTT,CASSEVWGADSPLHF
TRBV3-1/TRBV3-2,TRBD2,.,TRBJ2-1,TGTGCCAGAAGCAGGGCTAGCGGGGCCGGCTACAATGAGCAGTTCTTC,CARSRASGAGYNEQFF
TRBV30,TRBD1,once,TRBJ1-3,TGTGCCTGCCCCGGGACAGCCGGAAACACCATATATTTT,CACPGTAGNTIYF
TRBV7-2,TRBD2,.,TRBJ2-3,TGTGCCAGCAGCTTTGCTAGCGGGGGGGCAGATACGCAGTATTTT,CASSFASGGADTQYF
TRBV7-9,.,.,TRBJ1-2,TGTGCCAGCAGCTTAGACAGCTATGGCTACACCTTC,CASSLDSYGYTF
TRBV28,.,.,TRBJ2-1,TGTGCCAGCGGGGCCCCCCATGAGCAGTTCTTC,CASGAPHEQFF
TRBV7-2,.,few,TRBJ1-1,TGTGCCAGCAGGGGCAGGTTGAACACTGAAGCTTTCTTT,CASRGRLNTEAFF
TRBV7-2,.,.,TRBJ2-3,TGTGCCAGCAGCCCCCCTAGGTCCCTAACTTACACAGATACGCAGTATTTT,CASSPPRSLTYTDTQYF
TRBV6-5,.,.,TRBJ1-1,TGTGCCAGCAGTTACGACAGGATGAACACTGAAGCTTTCTTT,CASSYDRMNTEAFF
TRBV19,TRBD1,once,TRBJ2-2,TGTGCCAGTAGCCGCCCGGGACAGGGCACCGGGGAGCTGTTTTTT,CASSRPGQGTGELFF
TRBV11-2,TRBD2,many,TRBJ2-7,TGTGCCAGCAGCCCCTGGACTAGCGGGAGAGGGAACGAGCAGTACTTC,CASSPWTSGRGNEQYF
TRBV7-9,TRBD1,.,TRBJ1-6,TGTGCCAGCAGCTTTACAGGGGGGTCGGGAAATTCACCCCTCCACTTT,CASSFTGGSGNSPLHF
TRBV19,.,.,TRBJ1-6,TGTGCCAGTAGGGGGCCTTATAATTCACCCCTCCACTTT,CASRGPYNSPLHF
TRBV7-3,.,.,TRBJ2-5,TGTGCCAGCAGCCCCGGGAACCAAGAGACCCAGTACTTC,CASSPGNQETQYF
TRBV24-1,.,.,TRBJ2-3,TGTGCCACCAGCGGATGGAGTGATACGCAGTATTTT,CATSGWSDTQYF
TRBV19,TRBD1,.,TRBJ2-2,TGTGCCAGTAGAAGGGACAGCGCGAACACCGGGGAGCTGTTTTTT,CASRRDSANTGELFF
TRBV6-2/TRBV6-3,TRBD2,.,TRBJ2-1,TGTGCCAGCAGTTACAGGGCAGCGGGGGCCCGGGGGTATGAGCAGTTCTTC,CASSYRAAGARGYEQFF
TRBV19,TRBD1,.,TRBJ2-3,TGTGCCAGTCGAGGGGGCAAGGCAGATACGCAGTATTTT,CASRGGKADTQYF
TRBV7-9,.,.,TRBJ2-3,TGTGCCAGCAGCTTCAGGGGAGATACGCAGTATTTT,CASSFRGDTQYF
TRBV4-1,TRBD1,.,TRBJ2-5,TGCGCCAGCAGCCATGAGACAGGGTTCGCAACCCAGTACTTC,CASSHETGFATQYF
TRBV7-2,TRBD2,.,TRBJ2-5,TGTGCCAGCAGCCCCGGGACTAATCAACAAGAGACCCAGTACTTC,CASSPGTNQQETQYF
TRBV7-2,.,.,TRBJ2-6,TGTGCCAGCAGCCTACCGCGGAAGCTCTCTGGGGCCAACGTCCTGACTTTC,CASSLPRKLSGANVLTF
TRBV2,TRBD1,.,TRBJ1-4,TGTGCCAGCAGTAATGACAGGGGCGAAAAACTGTTTTTT,CASSNDRGEKLFF
TRBV10-3,TRBD1,.,TRBJ1-6,TGTGCCATCAGTGAGTCGGGACAGGGGTCTAATTCACCCCTCCACTTT,CAISESGQGSNSPLHF
TRBV19,.,few,TRBJ1-2,TGTGCCAGTAGTGTAACAGGGAACTATGGCTACACCTTC,CASSVTGNYGYTF
TRBV19,TRBD1,.,TRBJ2-5,TGTGCCACCGAAGACAGGGACAAAGAGACCCAGTACTTC,CATEDRDKETQYF
TRBV24-1,TRBD1,once,TRBJ2-3,TGTGCCACCAGTGATCGGACAGGGGCCACAGATACGCAGTATTTT,CATSDRTGATDTQYF
TRBV30,.,.,TRBJ1-3,TGTGCCTGGGGTAACTCTGGAAACACCATATATTTT,CAWGNSGNTIYF
TRBV7-2,TRBD1,.,TRBJ1-5,TGTGCCAGCAGCTTAGGGACAGGCCCCCCCAATCAGCCCCAGCATTTT,CASSLGTGPPNQPQHF
TRBV10-3,TRBD2,.,TRBJ2-2,TGTGCCTCGAGACTAGCGGAGAACACCGGGGAGCTGTTTTTT,CASRLAENTGELFF
TRBV3-1/TRBV3-2,.,few,TRBJ1-2,TGTGCCAGCAGAGGCCCCGGACAGAACGTTGGCTACACCTTC,CASRGPGQNVGYTF
TRBV6-5,.,.,TRBJ1-3,TGTGCCAGCAGAAAGACCGGGGGAGCTGGAAACACCATATATTTT,CASRKTGGAGNTIYF
TRBV7-3,.,.,TRBJ2-2,TGTGCCAGCAGCTTCTCCGGAGGGCGACTCGGCACCGGGGAGCTGTTTTTT,CASSFSGGRLGTGELFF
TRBV5-4,.,.,TRBJ1-1,TGTGCCAGCAGCCAGGTGCGGGGTAACACTGAAGCTTTCTTT,CASSQVRGNTEAFF
TRBV5-1,TRBD1,.,TRBJ1-4,TGCGCCAGCAGCCCAAGGGGGACAGGGGCAGAAATGGGTGAAAAACTGTTTTTT,CASSPRGTGAEMGEKLFF